This entry concerns a single T cell receptor beta chain. The sample is drawn from a study of cytomegalovirus exposure and HLA in healthy donors. Clones were sequenced by immunoSEQ multiplex PCR, and TCRdb holds only the in-frame ones, with some missing. The table shows some 170,000 clones, with approximately 86% occurring only once. The source is a man in his late teens or twenties in good health and CMV-seropositive. Sequencing was done on a sample of PBMCs.

DNA for the CDR3: TGTGCCAGCAGCGAAGGCGGGGGCGGGGAGACCCAGTACTTC. It yields the protein CASSEGGGGETQYF. The chain couples TRBV9 to TRBJ2-5; maybe TRBD2 (7 bases). Looked up from germline, CDR1 is SGDLS and CDR2 is YYNGEE. The CDR3 consists of 14 residues. Trimming shortened V by 3 bases and J by 5 bases, and 14 bases separated the two germline ends.